Below are 24 T cell receptor beta chains sequenced from a single sample in a study of blood T cell repertoires in COVID-19. Repertoires were generated with immunoSEQ multiplex PCR, while TCRdb's copy carries only in-frame clones and drops some. Of over 200,000 clones listed, roughly 85% were seen once; the top ten hold 10% to 15%. The sequencing input was peripheral blood. These receptors all come from a young woman who had recovered from COVID-19.

This chain joins TRBV11-3 and TRBJ2-2, with 10 bases matching TRBD2. The CDR3 is made up of 14 amino acids. V lost 5 bases to trimming and J lost 7 bases; unmatched junction nucleotides: 4. Per the germline V gene, CDR1 is SGHNT and CDR2 is YENEEA. The CDR3: CASSSGRVDGELFF. CDR3 coding DNA: TGTGCCAGCAGCAGCGGGAGGGTGGACGGGGAGCTGTTTTTT.

The chain employs TRBV14 and TRBJ2-1; D not certain. From germline, CDR1 is SGHDN and CDR2 FVKESK. Between the trimmed V and J ends, which lost 2 bases and 10 bases, there was a span of 9 bases. CDR3 length equals 12 residues. DNA for the CDR3: TGTGCCAGCAGCCAACTCCTGACAGAGCAGTTCTTC. Translation gives CASSQLLTEQFF.

The CDR3, as DNA: TGTGCCAGCAGATCCCCCAGACAGGGAACCTATGGCTACACCTTC. Protein product: CASRSPRQGTYGYTF. The chain links TRBV6-5 to TRBJ1-2; 7 nucleotides match TRBD1. The J segment lost 4 bases and the V segment lost 6 bases, leaving 11 bases of the junction unmatched. Germline CDR1 is MNHEY and CDR2 is SVGAGI. This CDR3 comprises 15 residues.

This rearrangement joins TRBV5-8 to TRBJ1-5; 7 bases are shared with TRBD1. This CDR3 is 17 amino acids long. Germline V gene data show CDR1 as SGHTS and CDR2 as YDEGEE. Trimming removed 5 bases from V and 3 bases from J; junction bases left unmatched: 14. The CDR3, as DNA: TGTGCCAGCAGTCTACTCACAGGGGATTGGGACAATCAGCCCCAGCATTTT. Translating gives CASSLLTGDWDNQPQHF.

This chain connects TRBV27 to TRBJ2-7; a possible D gene is TRBD2 (7 bases). Germline V gene sequence: CDR1 MNHEY, CDR2 SMNVEV (reference sequence). Trimming removed 1 base from V and 4 bases from J, with 11 bases in between. The CDR3 is 14 amino acids. CDR3: CASSLWGRGYEQYF. The CDR3 nucleotides read TGTGCCAGCAGTTTATGGGGGAGGGGGTACGAGCAGTACTTC.

The rearrangement joins TRBV19 to TRBJ1-1; 7 positions match TRBD1. CDR1 LNHDA and CDR2 SQIVND come from the germline V gene (reference sequence). Germline trimming cut 6 bases from V and 3 bases from J; bases unmatched to any gene: 7. The CDR3 is made up of 14 amino acids. The DNA for the CDR3 is TGTGCCAGTAGCTTGGGACAGCCACACACTGAAGCTTTCTTT. It yields the protein CASSLGQPHTEAFF.

The genes are TRBV2 and TRBJ2-1; 7 positions agree with TRBD2. The CDR3 covers 16 residues. V lost 4 bases to trimming and J lost 9 bases; unmatched junction nucleotides: 15. In germline, CDR1 is SNHLY, CDR2 FYNNEI. The CDR3 sequence is CASSALLGGGLSEQFF. DNA of the CDR3: TGTGCCAGCAGTGCCCTCCTCGGGGGAGGGCTTAGTGAGCAGTTCTTC.

V gene TRBV19 combines with J gene TRBJ2-1; TRBD2 matches 9 bases. Germline V CDR1 and CDR2: LNHDA, SQIVND (reference sequence). Trimming took 4 bases from V and 6 from J; bases not matched to a gene: 1. This CDR3 spans 13 amino acids. The CDR3 sequence: CASSTGLANEQFF. For the CDR3, the DNA is TGTGCCAGTAGTACGGGACTAGCCAATGAGCAGTTCTTC. Together with reference TRBV19 and TRBJ2-1, the CDR3 gives the full variable domain: DGGITQSPKYLFRKEGQNVTLSCEQNLNHDAMYWYRQDPGQGLRLIYYSQIVNDFQKGDIAEGYSVSREKKESFPLTVTSAQKNPTAFYLCASSTGLANEQFFGPGTRLTVL.

The table lists this clone with a few counts. This chain connects TRBV30 to TRBJ2-7; TRBD2 agrees at 15 bases. There are 20 residues in the CDR3. Germline-derived CDR1 and CDR2 are GTSNPN and SVGIG (reference sequence). The junction had 16 bases not matched to a gene; V was cut back by 0 bases and J by 4 bases. This CDR3 reads CAWSVPPGLAGGVWRYEQYF. In nucleotides, the CDR3 is TGTGCCTGGAGTGTACCTCCGGGACTAGCGGGAGGAGTGTGGCGTTACGAGCAGTACTTC.

The genes are TRBV10-3 and TRBJ2-7; 9 bases map to TRBD1. The germline CDR1 and CDR2 sequences are ENHRY and SYGVKD. Germline trimming cut 11 bases from V and 6 bases from J; bases unmatched to any gene: 14. This CDR3 has 14 amino acids. The CDR3, as DNA: TGTGCCGTCCAGGGAGGACAGGGGTTCGGCGAGCAGTACTTC. This encodes CAVQGGQGFGEQYF.

This chain links TRBV5-1 with TRBJ1-1, with 11 bases identical to TRBD1. The CDR3 is 15 residues long. V trimming: 3 bases; J trimming: 3 bases; junction bases outside the gene matches: 4. CDR1 is SGHRS and CDR2 is YFSETQ in the germline V gene. The CDR3, as DNA: TGCGCCAGCAGCTCGGGGACAGGGGGAGACACTGAAGCTTTCTTT. As protein: CASSSGTGGDTEAFF.

The chain recombines TRBV14 with TRBJ2-3; D is unresolved. Deletions cut 0 bases from V and 4 bases from J, with 5 bases between. Germline V gene sequence: CDR1 SGHDN, CDR2 FVKESK. This CDR3 has 13 amino acids. CDR3 loop: CASSQERPDTQYF. The CDR3 nucleotides are TGTGCCAGCAGCCAAGAGAGGCCAGATACGCAGTATTTT.

J is TRBJ2-5 and V is TRBV5-1, with 10 bases that match TRBD1. With 3 bases clipped from V and 1 base from J, the junction kept 9 bases outside the gene matches. Germline CDR1 is SGHRS and CDR2 is YFSETQ. The CDR3 runs to 17 residues. The CDR3 nucleotides are TGCGCCAGCAGCTCGGTCCCGGGACAGGGGCGCCAAGAGACCCAGTACTTC. Translating it yields CASSSVPGQGRQETQYF.

This CDR3 is CASSSPGRREQYF. CDR3 bases: TGTGCCAGCAGTTCCCCAGGGCGGCGCGAGCAGTACTTC. The rearrangement joins TRBV13 to TRBJ2-7; tentatively, D is TRBD1 (5 bases). Germline V lookup: CDR1 PRHDT, CDR2 FYEKMQ (reference sequence). This CDR3 is built from 13 residues. Deletions cut 6 bases from V and 6 bases from J, with 15 bases between. Filled out from reference TRBV13 and TRBJ2-7, the complete variable domain reads AAGVIQSPRHLIKEKRETATLKCYPIPRHDTVYWYQQGPGQDPQFLISFYEKMQSDKGSIPDRFSAQQFSDYHSELNMSSLELGDSALYFCASSSPGRREQYFGPGTRLTVT.

This sequence joins TRBV11-2 and TRBJ2-7, with no clear D. The CDR3 extends over 11 amino acids. Trimming took 8 bases from V and 7 from J, leaving 12 bases between them. CDR1 SGHAT and CDR2 FQNNGV come from the germline V gene. As DNA, the CDR3 is TGTGCCAGCCGATCATCAGGTGAGCAGTACTTC. Protein sequence: CASRSSGEQYF.

The V and J genes are TRBV2 and TRBJ2-7; D is perhaps TRBD2 (6 bases). V was cut by 4 bases and J by 5 bases, with 12 bases left in between. CDR1 is SNHLY and CDR2 is FYNNEI in the germline V gene. The CDR3 is 13 residues long. Here the CDR3 reads CASSVGLLNEQYF. Here the CDR3 DNA reads TGTGCCAGCAGTGTCGGACTATTGAACGAGCAGTACTTC.

The genes are TRBV30 and TRBJ1-4; tentative D call: TRBD1 (5 bases). V lost 0 bases to trimming and J lost 0 bases, with 8 bases between them. The germline V gene encodes CDR1 GTSNPN and CDR2 SVGIG (reference sequence). The length of the CDR3 is 15 residues. The CDR3 coding sequence is TGTGCCTGGAGTGTAGGGGTTGCAACTAATGAAAAACTGTTTTTT. This encodes CAWSVGVATNEKLFF.

This chain joins TRBV13 and TRBJ1-2, with D perhaps matching TRBD1 (6 bases). The CDR3 extends over 14 amino acids. CDR1 is PRHDT and CDR2 is FYEKMQ in the germline V gene (reference sequence). V shed 5 bases and J shed 4 bases, with 14 bases lying between them. The CDR3 DNA is TGTGCCAGCAGCACGCGGACAGAACCCTATGGCTACACCTTC. It yields the protein CASSTRTEPYGYTF.

The chain joins TRBV3-1 (or the pseudogene TRBV3-2) to TRBJ2-5; TRBD1 matches at 11 bases. J gave up 1 base and V 4 bases, and 11 bases lay outside the gene matches. The length of the CDR3 is 18 residues. Germline CDR1 and CDR2: LGHDT and YNNKEL (reference sequence). The CDR3 DNA reads TGTGCCAGCAGCCCCAACGCTGGGACAGGGGGGGCCCAAGAGACCCAGTACTTC. Protein sequence: CASSPNAGTGGAQETQYF.

The V gene is TRBV18, the J gene TRBJ2-1, with D possibly matching TRBD1 (5 bases). Trimming took 3 bases from V and 5 from J, leaving 8 bases between them. CDR1 is KGHSH and CDR2 is LQKENI in the germline V gene. The CDR3 is 13 amino acids. The CDR3 spells CASSPQGNNEQFF. The CDR3 region has the DNA TGTGCCAGCTCACCGCAGGGAAACAATGAGCAGTTCTTC.

The chain joins TRBV27 to TRBJ2-2; 12 bases match TRBD1. The CDR3 is 19 residues long. Losses at the gene ends were 4 bases for V and 2 bases for J; bases not matched to a gene: 11. Germline V gene sequence: CDR1 MNHEY, CDR2 SMNVEV (reference sequence). The CDR3 protein is CASSSSPPGTGGNTGELFF. The CDR3 DNA reads as TGTGCCAGCAGTTCCTCCCCGCCTGGGACAGGGGGCAACACCGGGGAGCTGTTTTTT.

This chain connects TRBV6-5 to TRBJ2-7; a possible D gene is TRBD1 (6 bases). Germline values: CDR1 MNHEY, CDR2 SVGAGI. The CDR3 loop spans 12 amino acids. The V and J ends lost 5 bases and 3 bases respectively, with 8 bases between them. The chain's CDR3 is CASSIQGYEQYF. The CDR3 DNA sequence: TGTGCCAGCAGTATACAGGGCTACGAGCAGTACTTC.

V gene TRBV12-5 combines with J gene TRBJ2-5; perhaps TRBD2 as D (6 bases). The V and J ends lost 5 bases and 5 bases respectively, with 15 bases between them. CDR1 and CDR2 (germline): LGHNT, FRNRAP. The CDR3 consists of 14 residues. In nucleotides, the CDR3 is TGTGCTAGTGGTATAGGAGGGGTGAGGGAGACCCAGTACTTC. It encodes CASGIGGVRETQYF.

This clone was seen a few times. This chain uses TRBV4-1 with TRBJ2-7, with D maybe TRBD2 (6 bases). V lost 7 bases, J lost 4 bases, and 29 bases lay in between. CDR3 length: 18 residues. From germline, CDR1 is MGHRA and CDR2 YSYEKL. The CDR3 DNA reads TGCGCCAGCACCGCAGACACGCGGGGAAGTGTTTTAGTATACGAGCAGTACTTC. It yields the protein CASTADTRGSVLVYEQYF.